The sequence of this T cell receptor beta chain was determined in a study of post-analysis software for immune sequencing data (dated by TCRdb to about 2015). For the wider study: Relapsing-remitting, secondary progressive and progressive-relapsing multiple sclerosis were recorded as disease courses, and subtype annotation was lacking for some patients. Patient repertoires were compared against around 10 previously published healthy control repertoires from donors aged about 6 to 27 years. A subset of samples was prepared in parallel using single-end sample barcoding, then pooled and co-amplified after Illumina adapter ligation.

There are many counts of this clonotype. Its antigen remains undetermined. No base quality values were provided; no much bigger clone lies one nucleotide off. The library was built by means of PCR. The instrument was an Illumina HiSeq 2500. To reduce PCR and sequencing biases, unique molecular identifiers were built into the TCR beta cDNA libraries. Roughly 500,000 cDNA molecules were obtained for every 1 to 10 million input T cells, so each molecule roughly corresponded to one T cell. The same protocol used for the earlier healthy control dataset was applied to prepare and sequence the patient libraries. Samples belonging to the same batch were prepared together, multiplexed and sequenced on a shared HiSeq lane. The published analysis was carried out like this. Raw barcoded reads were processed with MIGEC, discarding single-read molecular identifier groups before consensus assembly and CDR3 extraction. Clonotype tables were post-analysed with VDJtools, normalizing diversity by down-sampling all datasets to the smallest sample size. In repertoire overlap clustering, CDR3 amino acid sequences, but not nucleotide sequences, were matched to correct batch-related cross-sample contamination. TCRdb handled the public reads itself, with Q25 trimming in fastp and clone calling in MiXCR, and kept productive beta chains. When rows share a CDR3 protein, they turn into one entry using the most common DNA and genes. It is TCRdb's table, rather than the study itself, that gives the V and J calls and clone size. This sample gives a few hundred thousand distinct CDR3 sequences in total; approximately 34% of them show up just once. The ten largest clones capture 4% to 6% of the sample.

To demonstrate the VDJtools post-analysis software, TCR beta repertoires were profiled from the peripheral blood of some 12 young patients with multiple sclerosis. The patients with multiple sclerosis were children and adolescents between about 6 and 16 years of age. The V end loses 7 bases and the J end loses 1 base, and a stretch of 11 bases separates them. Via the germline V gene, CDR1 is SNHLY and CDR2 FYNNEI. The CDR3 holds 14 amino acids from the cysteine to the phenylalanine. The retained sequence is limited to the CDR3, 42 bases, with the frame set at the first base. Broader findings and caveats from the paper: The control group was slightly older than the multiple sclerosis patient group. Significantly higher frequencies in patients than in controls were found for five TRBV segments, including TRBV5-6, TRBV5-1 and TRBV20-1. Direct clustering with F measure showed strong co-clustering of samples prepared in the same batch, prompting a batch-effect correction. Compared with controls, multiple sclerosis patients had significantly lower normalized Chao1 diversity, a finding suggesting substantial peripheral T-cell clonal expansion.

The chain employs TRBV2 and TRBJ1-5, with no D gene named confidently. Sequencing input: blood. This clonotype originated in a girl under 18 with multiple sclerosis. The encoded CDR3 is CASKEEMSNQPQHF. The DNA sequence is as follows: TGTGCCAGCAAGGAGGAGATGAGCAATCAGCCCCAGCATTTT.